These T cell receptor beta chains were read from a single sample in a study of shared clonotypes between healthy human individuals. The table came from immunoSEQ multiplex PCR; TCRdb's copy has only in-frame clones and leaves some out. The sample comprises more than 500,000 clones, 85% to 95% of which are singletons, and approximately 0.11% rests with the top ten. Material for sequencing was naive CD8+ T cells sorted from blood. The receptors derive from a woman in her 30s in good health. Both conserved end residues are trimmed from each CDR3. Fields, in order: J gene, V gene, CDR3 protein.

TRBJ2-1,TRBV27,ASSTSRGGAFISYNEQF
TRBJ2-7,TRBV7-9,ASSLVGHWEQY
TRBJ2-2,TRBV27,ASRTGVGELF
TRBJ2-2,TRBV2,ASSAGGVGLSTGELF
TRBJ2-7,TRBV6-5,ASSYGAGFYEQY
TRBJ2-7,TRBV28,ASSLARGIHEQY
TRBJ1-2,TRBV9,ASSGRSAELNYGYT
TRBJ2-3,TRBV6-6,ASSPPIAASTDTQY
TRBJ2-3,TRBV5-1,ASSLAGGTDTQY
TRBJ2-7,TRBV27,ASSLFEASEQY
TRBJ1-2,TRBV4-1,ASISANYGYT
TRBJ2-7,TRBV13,ASSFQSGRSYEQY
TRBJ2-7,TRBV5-5,ASSNKATLARTYEQY
TRBJ1-1,TRBV10-3,AISGGRLEAF
TRBJ1-2,TRBV27,ASMPGGGYGYT
TRBJ1-5,TRBV15,ATSRPGTAVQPQH
TRBJ2-7,TRBV5-6,ASSLGQGFEQY
TRBJ2-7,TRBV21-1,ASSPRGPLAGEVYEQY
TRBJ2-4,TRBV5-4,ASSNELATNIQY
TRBJ2-7,TRBV9,ASSAPSSYEQY
TRBJ2-2,TRBV5-1,ASSLAAGRTGELF
TRBJ2-2,TRBV7-6,ASSLTWDSNTGELF
TRBJ2-1,TRBV28,ASSRMHNEQF
TRBJ2-1,TRBV13,ASSITSGWSYNEQF
TRBJ2-1,TRBV5-6,ASSLGLVVNEQF
TRBJ2-7,TRBV2,ASSQVTENEQY
TRBJ1-2,TRBV4-2,ASSYKLAVSNYGYT
TRBJ1-1,TRBV25-1,ASSEQINTEAF
TRBJ1-1,TRBV28,ASSFNPVMSEAF
TRBJ2-1,TRBV2,ASAGGSINEQF
TRBJ1-1,TRBV9,ASSGGQGFTEAF
TRBJ2-3,TRBV27,ASSSQPLAGGRDTQY
TRBJ1-1,TRBV13,ASSSNRGGNTEAF
TRBJ2-3,TRBV6-5,ASSSDRDDTDTQY
TRBJ1-3,TRBV29-1,SVIDTLSGNTIY
TRBJ2-1,TRBV9,ASSVSRFYNEQF
TRBJ2-7,TRBV7-6,ASSLGAGGLGSSYEQY
TRBJ2-3,TRBV7-9,ASSLAGLADTQY
TRBJ1-5,TRBV19,ASSDRDLGEPQH
TRBJ1-1,TRBV4-1,ASSLMGTGGSTEAF
TRBJ2-7,TRBV4-1,ASSQGDGSTYEQY
TRBJ2-7,TRBV7-9,ASTSPSTGKDYEQY